The clone carrying this T cell receptor (beta chain) came up a few times. Its target is unknown. The PCR employed 60 Vbeta primers together with 13 Jbeta primers. The repertoire was sequenced with immunoSEQ multiplex PCR; TCRdb's copy has only in-frame clones and lacks some. The sample gives about 130,000 clones, 80% of which show up once; over 2.5% is in the top ten. The data were taken from a study of cytomegalovirus exposure and HLA in healthy donors. Study conclusions and caveats: Judged likely to be a sequencing artifact was a cluster of highly shared sequence variants. A previous analysis found most TCR beta V segments productive roughly 87% or roughly 30% of the time.

Although they were nominally healthy when sampled, donors likely had unrecorded immune exposures. Germline trimming cut 0 bases from V and 7 bases from J; bases unmatched to any gene: 9. CDR1 is SGDLS and CDR2 is YYNGEE in the germline V gene. This CDR3 has 16 residues. V and J are TRBV9 and TRBJ2-2, with 7 positions matching TRBD1. Sample: PBMCs. The TCR comes from a male donor in good health and CMV-seronegative. The CDR3 spells CASSVGGRTGDGELFF. The CDR3 bases are TGTGCCAGCAGCGTAGGGGGCCGGACAGGTGACGGGGAGCTGTTTTTT.